This T cell receptor (beta chain) was profiled in a study of blood T cells in healthy people across ages. Study-wide points: CMV status of donors was not determined, possibly confounding expanded clonotype changes.

PCR was performed a second time for about 7 to 12 cycles using a sample-barcoded 5' primer and a J-beta primer mix. Each cDNA molecule received a tag from a template-switch adaptor that had 12 random nucleotides. Any given sample supplied a minimum of 3 million CDR3-containing paired-end reads. TCRdb re-called the 5' RACE reads through MiXCR, storing one row per CDR3 protein. The sample shows some 1.5 million distinct CDR3 sequences, 28% of them seen only once. Turning to this clonotype: What it binds is not known.

V dropped 5 bases and J dropped 4; count of bases not matched to a gene: 10. CDR1 GTSNPN and CDR2 SVGIG come from the germline V gene (reference sequence). CDR3 size: 15 residues. The J gene is TRBJ2-1, the V gene TRBV30, with 8 bases identical to TRBD2. This sequence was found in a woman younger than 45 in good health. The sample was blood. The CDR3 bases are TGTGCCTGGGGGCCGGGACTAGAAAAGTACAATGAGCAGTTCTTC. It is translated as CAWGPGLEKYNEQFF.